This TCR beta chain was documented in a study of cytomegalovirus exposure and HLA in healthy donors. Study context: The study's early data release held around 85 million unique TCRs from HLA-typed donors.

The PCR employed 60 Vbeta primers together with 13 Jbeta primers. TCRdb's copy holds only in-frame clones and misses some; the assay was immunoSEQ multiplex PCR. The sample yields 80,000 to 100,000 clones, around 77% seen once. The V end was cut by 0 bases, the J end by 3 bases, with 6 bases between. The CDR3 runs to 14 residues. CDR1 is MNHNS and CDR2 is SASEGT in the germline V gene. The gene calls are TRBV6-1 and TRBJ1-3; D uncertain. The TCR originated in a man between 40 and 49 years old in good health and CMV-seronegative. Sequences were obtained from PBMCs. CDR3 sequence reads: CASSEAGYGNTIYF. The CDR3 DNA sequence: TGTGCCAGCAGTGAAGCCGGGTATGGAAACACCATATATTTT.